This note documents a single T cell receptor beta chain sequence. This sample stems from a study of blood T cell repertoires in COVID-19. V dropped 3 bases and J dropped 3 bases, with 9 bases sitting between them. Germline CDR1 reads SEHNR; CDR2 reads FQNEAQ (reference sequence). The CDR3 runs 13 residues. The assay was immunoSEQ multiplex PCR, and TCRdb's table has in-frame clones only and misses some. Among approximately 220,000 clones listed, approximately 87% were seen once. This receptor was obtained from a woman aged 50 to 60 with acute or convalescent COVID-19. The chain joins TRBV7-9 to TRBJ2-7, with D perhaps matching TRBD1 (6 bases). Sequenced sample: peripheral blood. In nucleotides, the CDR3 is TGTGCCAGCAGCTTGGGGGCCAGCTACGAGCAGTACTTC. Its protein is CASSLGASYEQYF.